This T cell receptor beta chain was retrieved from a study of cytomegalovirus exposure and HLA in healthy donors. Points from the study as a whole: CMV serostatus was the only recorded immune exposure for donors. Associated with cytomegalovirus, according to the listing, were about 160 TCR beta chains.

Comments on this clone: Its antigen is as yet unknown. This specimen includes other DNA sequences encoding the same CDR3.

The CDR3 consists of 18 residues. Germline CDR1 is SQVTM and CDR2 is ANQGSEA. The V and J ends lost 5 bases and 1 base, in that order; junction bases with no gene match: 19. The primer mix had 60 Vbeta and 13 Jbeta primers. Libraries were prepared by immunoSEQ multiplex PCR; TCRdb keeps only in-frame clonotypes and omits some of them. The data include about 51,000 clones; the top ten clones carry approximately 2.2%. The V and J genes are TRBV29-1 and TRBJ1-1, with TRBD1 identical over 7 bases. The specimen was PBMCs. This TCR was sampled from a female donor in good health and CMV-seronegative. CDR3 amino acids: CSVWAIDRESIRNTEAFF. The CDR3 coding sequence is TGCAGCGTTTGGGCCATCGACAGGGAATCAATCCGGAACACTGAAGCTTTCTTT.